This TCR beta chain emerged from a study of cytomegalovirus exposure and HLA in healthy donors. Germline CDR1 SGHTA, CDR2 FQGTGA. The CDR3 has 13 amino acids. Unmatched junction bases numbered 4, after V lost 3 bases and J lost 9 bases. Unrecorded immune exposure was likely among donors, who were nominally healthy when sampled. It was with 60 Vbeta and 13 Jbeta primers that the PCR ran. The table came from immunoSEQ multiplex PCR; TCRdb's copy has only in-frame clones and leaves some out. The sample has roughly 120,000 clones, 70% to 90% seen once. The genes are TRBV7-3 and TRBJ2-1; TRBD1 agrees at 8 bases. The sequence was collected from a man aged 35 to 55 in good health and CMV-seronegative. What was sequenced was PBMCs. Here the CDR3 reads CASSFAGGGEQFF. In nucleotides, the CDR3 is TGTGCCAGCAGCTTCGCAGGGGGCGGTGAGCAGTTCTTC.